The clone carrying this T cell receptor (beta chain) was detected many times. What it binds is not known. Germline CDR1 and CDR2: SGDLS and YYNGEE. V was clipped by 1 base and J by 4 bases, with 8 bases between them. The CDR3 totals 13 residues. The source of the sample is a study of CD8 T cells in ankylosing spondylitis. General study findings and limits: One TCR beta motif, made up of 7 or 8 highly homologous variants, appeared characteristic of ankylosing spondylitis blood. From matched ankylosing spondylitis synovial fluid, disease-linked clones were reportedly recovered at significantly enriched levels. Prior work had noted some motif variants in reactive arthritis blood and synovial fluid.

In making TCR beta libraries, quantitative 5'-RACE with molecular barcodes was used. Each CDR3 protein is one row after TCRdb ran MiXCR on the 5' RACE reads. Among roughly 42,000 distinct CDR3 sequences listed, 2.5% to 3.5% were seen once. The sequenced sample was blood, either unsorted or a sorted T cell fraction (not recorded which). The clonotype comes from a male donor with ankylosing spondylitis or in good health (not recorded which). The rearrangement joins TRBV9 to TRBJ1-2, with unresolved D. CDR3 sequence (DNA): TGTGCCAGCAGCGTAACCGACGGCTATGGCTACACCTTC. It codes for CASSVTDGYGYTF.